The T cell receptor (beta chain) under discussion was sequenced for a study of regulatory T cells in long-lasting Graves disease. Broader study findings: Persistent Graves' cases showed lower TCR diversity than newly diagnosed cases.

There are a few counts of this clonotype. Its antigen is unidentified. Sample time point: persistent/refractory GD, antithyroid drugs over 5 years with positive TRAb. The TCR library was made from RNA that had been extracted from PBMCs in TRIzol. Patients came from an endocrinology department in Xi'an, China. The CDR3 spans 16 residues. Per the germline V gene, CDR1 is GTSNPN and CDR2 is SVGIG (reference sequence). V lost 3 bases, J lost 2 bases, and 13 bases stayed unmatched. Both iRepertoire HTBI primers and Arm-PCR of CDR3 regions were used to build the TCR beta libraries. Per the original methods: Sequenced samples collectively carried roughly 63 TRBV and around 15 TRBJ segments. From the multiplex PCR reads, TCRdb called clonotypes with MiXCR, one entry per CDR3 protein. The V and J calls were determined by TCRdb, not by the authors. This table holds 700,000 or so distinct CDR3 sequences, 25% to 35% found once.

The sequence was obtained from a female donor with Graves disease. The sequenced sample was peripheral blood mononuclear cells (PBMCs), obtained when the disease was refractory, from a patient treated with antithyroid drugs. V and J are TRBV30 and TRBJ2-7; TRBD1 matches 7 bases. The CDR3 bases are TGTGCCTGGAGCCCACACATTCGGGACAGCCCCTACGAGCAGTACTTC. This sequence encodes CAWSPHIRDSPYEQYF.